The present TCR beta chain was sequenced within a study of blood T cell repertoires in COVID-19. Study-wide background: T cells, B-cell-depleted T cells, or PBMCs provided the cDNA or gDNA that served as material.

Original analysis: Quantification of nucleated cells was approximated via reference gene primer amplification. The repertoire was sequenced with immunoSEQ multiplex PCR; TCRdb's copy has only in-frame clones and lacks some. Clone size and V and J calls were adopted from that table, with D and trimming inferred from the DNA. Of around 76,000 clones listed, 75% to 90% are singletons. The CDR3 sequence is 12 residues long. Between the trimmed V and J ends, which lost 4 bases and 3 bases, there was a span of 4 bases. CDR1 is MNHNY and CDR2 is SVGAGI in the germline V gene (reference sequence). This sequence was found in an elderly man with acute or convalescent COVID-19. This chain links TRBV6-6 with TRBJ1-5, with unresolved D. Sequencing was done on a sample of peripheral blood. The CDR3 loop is CASSFFNQPQHF. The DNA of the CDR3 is TGTGCCAGCAGTTTCTTCAATCAGCCCCAGCATTTT.